A single sample gave rise to the 20 T cell receptor beta chains below, sequenced in a study of blood T cell repertoires in COVID-19. Some clones are missing from TCRdb's copy, which holds only in-frame ones; the method was immunoSEQ multiplex PCR. The repertoire holds hundreds of thousands of clones, with approximately 88% as singletons. Sequenced: peripheral blood. The receptors derive from a woman in her 30s with COVID-19, enrolled during active disease.

The chain links TRBV28 to TRBJ1-2; TRBD1 aligns across 8 bases. CDR1 MDHEN and CDR2 SYDVKM come from the germline V gene. There are 13 residues in the CDR3. With 7 bases clipped from V and 8 bases from J, the junction kept 9 bases outside the gene matches. CDR3 region: CASTETGDQGYTF. DNA for the CDR3: TGTGCCAGCACCGAGACAGGGGATCAGGGCTACACCTTC.

This clone was detected only a few times. CDR3 in amino acids: CASSTQGAGDEYF. The DNA for the CDR3 is TGTGCCAGCAGCACACAGGGGGCTGGGGACGAGTATTTT. J is TRBJ2-3 and V is TRBV5-4; TRBD1 agrees at 9 bases. The germline V gene encodes CDR1 SGHNT and CDR2 YYREEE (reference sequence). The CDR3 contains 13 residues. Trimming at V came to 4 bases and at J to 13 bases, leaving 10 bases not matched to a gene. The full variable domain, completed using reference TRBV5-4 and TRBJ2-3, is ETGVTQSPTHLIKTRGQQVTLRCSSQSGHNTVSWYQQALGQGPQFIFQYYREEENGRGNFPPRFSGLQFPNYSSELNVNALELDDSALYLCASSTQGAGDEYFGPGTRLTVL.

This rearrangement joins TRBV29-1 to TRBJ1-2; D ambiguous. The CDR3 sequence is 12 residues long. V lost 3 bases and J lost 8, with 13 bases in between. In germline, CDR1 is SQVTM, CDR2 ANQGSEA. CDR3 in DNA: TGCAGCGTTGAGGGGAGGGCCGGAGGCTACACCTTC. Amino acid sequence: CSVEGRAGGYTF.

This clone was observed a few times. The chain uses TRBV9 and TRBJ1-1, with a weak D call TRBD1 (5 bases). The CDR3 is 16 amino acids. The V gene's germline CDR1 is SGDLS and CDR2 YYNGEE. The V end lost 3 bases, the J end lost 1 base, and 16 bases lay between the germline ends. DNA of the CDR3: TGTGCCAGCAGCGCCACAGGTGGGCATGGGAACACTGAAGCTTTCTTT. Its protein product is CASSATGGHGNTEAFF.

In its sample, this clone was seen a few times. The V and J genes are TRBV18 and TRBJ2-7; the D is unclear. The CDR3 is 13 amino acids. Trimming pared 3 bases from V and 0 bases from J, leaving 6 bases between. CDR1 is KGHSH, CDR2 LQKENI, per germline. CDR3 protein: CASSPQFSYEQYV. As DNA, the CDR3 is TGTGCCAGCTCACCCCAGTTCTCCTACGAGCAGTACGTC.

The rearrangement links TRBV5-1 to TRBJ1-2, with a weak D call TRBD1 (5 bases). Germline lookup yields CDR1 SGHRS and CDR2 YFSETQ. The CDR3 totals 15 residues. With 3 bases removed from V and 3 bases from J, the gap between germline ends came to 15 bases. The CDR3 loop is CASSYDQGKDYGYTF. In nucleotides, the CDR3 is TGCGCCAGCAGCTACGACCAGGGAAAGGACTATGGCTACACCTTC.

This clone was observed once. CDR3 sequence (DNA): TGTGCCAGTAGTACCCGACAGGGTAACTCCTACGAGCAGTACTTC. Protein sequence: CASSTRQGNSYEQYF. V gene TRBV19 combines with J gene TRBJ2-7; 7 positions agree with TRBD1. This CDR3 is built from 15 residues. Trimming at V came to 4 bases and at J to 0 bases, leaving 6 bases not matched to a gene. CDR1 LNHDA and CDR2 SQIVND come from the germline V gene (reference sequence).

The genes are TRBV29-1 and TRBJ1-1; D not resolved. Trimming shortened V by 2 bases and J by 0 bases, and 10 bases separated the two germline ends. This CDR3 is built from 14 residues. Germline V lookup: CDR1 SQVTM, CDR2 ANQGSEA. CDR3 coding DNA: TGCAGCGTTGAATTCCTGTCCCTGAACACTGAAGCTTTCTTT. Translation: CSVEFLSLNTEAFF.

The rearrangement links TRBV7-9 to TRBJ1-2, with 8 bases that match TRBD1. This CDR3 spans 15 amino acids. Germline CDR1 reads SEHNR; CDR2 reads FQNEAQ (reference sequence). V trimming: 5 bases; J trimming: 1 base; junction bases outside the gene matches: 6. The CDR3 loop is CASSLGDRLNYGYTF. The CDR3 DNA follows: TGTGCCAGCAGCCTTGGGGACAGGCTTAACTATGGCTACACCTTC.

This sequence joins TRBV19 and TRBJ2-1; TRBD2 matches at 12 bases. The CDR3 runs 18 residues. Germline CDR1 is LNHDA and CDR2 is SQIVND (reference sequence). J gave up 0 bases and V 3 bases, and 6 bases lay outside the gene matches. The CDR3: CASSILAGGPGSYNEQFF. The CDR3 DNA sequence: TGTGCCAGTAGTATCCTAGCGGGAGGGCCCGGCTCCTACAATGAGCAGTTCTTC.

The J gene is TRBJ2-3, the V gene TRBV6-5, with 7 bases lining up with TRBD2. V shed 8 bases, J shed 0 bases, and the junction held 2 bases outside the gene matches. Germline CDR1 MNHEY, CDR2 SVGAGI. The CDR3 is 13 amino acids. The CDR3 region is CASAGASTDTQYF. In DNA form, the CDR3 reads TGTGCCAGCGCGGGAGCCAGCACAGATACGCAGTATTTT.

This chain joins TRBV6-2 or TRBV6-3 and TRBJ1-5; 7 bases match TRBD1. CDR1 and CDR2 (germline): MNHEY, SVGEGT. V lost 5 bases to trimming and J lost 3 bases; unmatched junction nucleotides: 7. The CDR3 has 15 residues. The CDR3 DNA sequence: TGTGCCAGCAGTGCCCGACAGGGCGTCAATCAGCCCCAGCATTTT. This codes for CASSARQGVNQPQHF.

The gene calls are TRBV4-1 and TRBJ1-4; D may be TRBD1 (5 bases). The length of the CDR3 is 14 residues. The V gene lost 7 bases and the J gene lost 8 bases, with 17 bases spanning the gap. Per germline, CDR1 MGHRA and CDR2 YSYEKL. Here the CDR3 DNA reads TGCGCCAGCACCACCACCGAGGGGAGGGAAAAACTGTTTTTT. This sequence encodes CASTTTEGREKLFF.

This clone came up once. This chain's CDR3 is CASSIGQGATNSPLHF. CDR3 in DNA: TGTGCCAGTAGTATCGGTCAGGGGGCGACTAATTCACCCCTCCACTTT. The rearrangement links TRBV19 to TRBJ1-6; 8 bases match TRBD1. In germline, CDR1 is LNHDA, CDR2 SQIVND (reference sequence). The CDR3 is made up of 16 amino acids. Germline trimming cut 3 bases from V and 6 bases from J; bases unmatched to any gene: 7.

The chain recombines TRBV19 with TRBJ1-2; the match to TRBD1 covers 8 bases. Trimming cost V 4 bases and J 8 bases; bases outside gene matches: 9. Germline CDR1 LNHDA, CDR2 SQIVND (reference sequence). This CDR3 is 14 amino acids long. The CDR3 DNA reads as TGTGCCAGTAGTAACCCAGGGGGCTCTGGCGGCTACACCTTC. It specifies CASSNPGGSGGYTF.

This chain connects TRBV18 to TRBJ2-7, with a tentative D call TRBD1 (5 bases). The CDR3 extends over 15 amino acids. V was cut by 3 bases and J by 2 bases, with 14 bases left in between. The germline gives CDR1 KGHSH, CDR2 LQKENI. The CDR3 region has the DNA TGTGCCAGCTCACCGTTCAGGGAATTCACCTACGAGCAGTACGTC. It yields the protein CASSPFREFTYEQYV.

CDR3 DNA sequence: TGTGCCAGCAGCTGGAGACAGGCTACTGCCCAGCATTTT. Protein sequence: CASSWRQATAQHF. The gene calls are TRBV7-8 and TRBJ1-5; the D gene is possibly TRBD1 (6 bases). Germline V lookup: CDR1 SGHVS, CDR2 FQNEAQ. V gave up 4 bases and J gave up 11 bases, with 15 bases separating them. This CDR3 is 13 amino acids long.

The rearrangement joins TRBV12-5 to TRBJ2-3, with 10 positions matching TRBD2. The germline V gene has CDR1 LGHNT and CDR2 FRNRAP. The V segment lost 4 bases and the J segment 6 bases; nucleotides outside the gene matches: 10. The CDR3 totals 16 residues. The CDR3 loop is CASGYPGSGRLDTQYF. The CDR3 nucleotides read TGTGCTAGTGGTTACCCAGGTAGCGGGAGGCTCGATACGCAGTATTTT.

This chain joins TRBV4-3 and TRBJ2-7, with 11 bases lining up with TRBD2. The V gene end was trimmed by 4 bases and the J gene end by 0 bases; junction bases not matched to a gene: 5. CDR3 size: 16 residues. CDR1 is LGHNA and CDR2 is YSLEER in the germline V gene. In DNA, the CDR3 is TGCGCCAGCAGCCGCGGGACTAGCGGAAACTCCTACGAGCAGTACTTC. The encoded protein is CASSRGTSGNSYEQYF.

The chain links TRBV18 to TRBJ2-5, with D possibly matching TRBD2 (6 bases). The V end was cut by 0 bases, the J end by 7 bases, with 12 bases between. This CDR3 is 14 amino acids long. The germline V gene encodes CDR1 KGHSH and CDR2 LQKENI. The DNA for the CDR3 is TGTGCCAGCTCACCACCGGGAGGCACCGGGACCCAGTACTTC. Translated: CASSPPGGTGTQYF. The complete variable domain, with remaining parts taken from reference TRBV18 and TRBJ2-5, reads NAGVMQNPRHLVRRRGQEARLRCSPMKGHSHVYWYRQLPEEGLKFMVYLQKENIIDESGMPKERFSAEFPKEGPSILRIQQVVRGDSAAYFCASSPPGGTGTQYFGPGTRLLVL.